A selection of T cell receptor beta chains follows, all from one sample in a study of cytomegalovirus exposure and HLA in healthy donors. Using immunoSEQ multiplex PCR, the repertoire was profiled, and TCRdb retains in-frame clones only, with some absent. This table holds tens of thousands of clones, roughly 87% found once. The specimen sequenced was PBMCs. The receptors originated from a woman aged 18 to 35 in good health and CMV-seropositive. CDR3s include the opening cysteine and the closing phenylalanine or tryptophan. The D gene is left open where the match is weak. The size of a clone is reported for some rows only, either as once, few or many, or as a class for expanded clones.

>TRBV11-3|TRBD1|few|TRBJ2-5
TGTGCCAGCAGCCGGGACAGGGGGCCGACCCAGTACTTC
CASSRDRGPTQYF
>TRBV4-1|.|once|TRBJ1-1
TGCGCCAGCAGCCAAGACCAAATACAGGGATTGTCGGCTTTCTTT
CASSQDQIQGLSAFF
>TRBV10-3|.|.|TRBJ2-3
TGTGCCATCAGTGAGGGGGGGTATATATCAGATACGCAGTATTTT
CAISEGGYISDTQYF
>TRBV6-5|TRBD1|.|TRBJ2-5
TGTGCCAGCAGGCGGACAGGGGGCCTACAAGAGACCCAGTACTTC
CASRRTGGLQETQYF
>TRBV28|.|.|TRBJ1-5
TGTGCCAGCAGTTTTTATAGCAATCAGCCCCAGCATTTT
CASSFYSNQPQHF
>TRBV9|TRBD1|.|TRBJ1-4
TGTGCCAGCAGCGACAGGGGGCGAAAACTGTTTTTT
CASSDRGRKLFF
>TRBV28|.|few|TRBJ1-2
TGTGCCAGCAGTTTCAGGGATGGCTACACCTTC
CASSFRDGYTF
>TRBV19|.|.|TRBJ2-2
TGTGCCAGTAGCGTTCGGGACTCCCCCACCGGGGAGCTGTTTTTT
CASSVRDSPTGELFF
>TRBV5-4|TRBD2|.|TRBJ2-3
TGTGCCAGCAGCTTTAGCGGGGCTAGCACAGATACGCAGTATTTT
CASSFSGASTDTQYF
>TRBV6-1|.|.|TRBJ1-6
TGTGCCAGCAGTGAACTATACGGGAATTCACCCCTCCACTTT
CASSELYGNSPLHF
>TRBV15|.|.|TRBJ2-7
TGTGCCACCAGCAGAGATGGGCGACAGTCTTTCTACGAGCAGTACTTC
CATSRDGRQSFYEQYF
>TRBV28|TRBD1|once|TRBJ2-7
TGTGCCAGCAGTCCCCCGGGACAGTTGACCTACGAGCAGTACTTC
CASSPPGQLTYEQYF
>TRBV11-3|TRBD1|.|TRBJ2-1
TGTGCCAGCAGCTTAGGGTCCCTTACAGGGGCCCACAATGAGCAGTTCTTC
CASSLGSLTGAHNEQFF
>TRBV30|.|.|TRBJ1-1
TGTGCCTCCCTGAAACATTCGACGGGGGCTTTCTTT
CASLKHSTGAFF
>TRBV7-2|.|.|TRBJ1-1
TGTGCCAGCAGCCTAATCCAGGGCGGCACTGAAGCTTTCTTT
CASSLIQGGTEAFF
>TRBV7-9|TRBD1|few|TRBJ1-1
TGTGCCAGCAGGCCGACAGGGGGTACCACTGAAGCTTTCTTT
CASRPTGGTTEAFF
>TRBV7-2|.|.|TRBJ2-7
TGTGCCAGCAGTCAAAGTCAGGCAGTCCCGAGACAGTACTTC
CASSQSQAVPRQYF
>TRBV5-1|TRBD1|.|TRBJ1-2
TGCGCCAGCAGCTCGGGACAGGGAATTGGCTACACCTTC
CASSSGQGIGYTF
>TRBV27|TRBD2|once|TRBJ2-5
TGTGCCAGCAAAATTATAGGTCTAAGCGGGGCGTCGTACCAAGAGACCCAGTACTTC
CASKIIGLSGASYQETQYF
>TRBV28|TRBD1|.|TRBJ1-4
TGTGCCAGCAGCAACAGGGGTTTGCAGGAAAAACTGTTTTTT
CASSNRGLQEKLFF
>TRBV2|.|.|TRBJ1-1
TGTGCCAGCTCCCGGGGGGGGGCCACTGAAGCTTTCTTT
CASSRGGATEAFF
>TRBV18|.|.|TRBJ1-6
TGTGCCAGCTCACTCTCACGGACTCAAAATAATTCACCCCTCCACTTT
CASSLSRTQNNSPLHF
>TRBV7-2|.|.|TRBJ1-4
TGTGCCAGCAGCAGAGGAACTAATGAAAAACTGTTTTTT
CASSRGTNEKLFF
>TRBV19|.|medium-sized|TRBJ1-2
TGTGCCAGTAGTATAGCTGACAGGACGGGCTACACCTTC
CASSIADRTGYTF
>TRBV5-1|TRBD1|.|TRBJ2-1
TGCGCCAGCAGCTTGGTAGGGACAGGGGGCAATGAGCAGTTCTTC
CASSLVGTGGNEQFF
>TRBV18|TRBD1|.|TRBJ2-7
TGTGCCAGCTCACCGACCGGACAGGGGGGATACGAGCAGTACTTC
CASSPTGQGGYEQYF
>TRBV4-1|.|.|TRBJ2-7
TGCGCCAGCAGCCAAGATCTTTCGGGTCGGAGGACTCTTGAGCAGTACTTC
CASSQDLSGRRTLEQYF
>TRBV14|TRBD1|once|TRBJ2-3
TGTGCCAGCGTAGGACAGGCTCTCACAGATACGCAGTATTTT
CASVGQALTDTQYF
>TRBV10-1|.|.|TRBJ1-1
TGCGCCAGCAGTGAGTCCGGAGTGAACACTGAAGCTTTCTTT
CASSESGVNTEAFF
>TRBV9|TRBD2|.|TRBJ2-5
TGTGCCAGCAGCGTTGGCGGGGGGGCCGATTCTTTGGAGACCCAGTACTTC
CASSVGGGADSLETQYF
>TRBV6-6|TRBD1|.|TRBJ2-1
TGTGCCAGCAGCCGGATGACAGGGGGACACAATGAGCAGTTCTTC
CASSRMTGGHNEQFF
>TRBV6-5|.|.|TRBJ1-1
TGTGCCAGCAGTCAAGGACAGGAAGCTTTCTTT
CASSQGQEAFF
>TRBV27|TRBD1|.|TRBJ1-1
TGTGCCAGCAATCGACAGGGGCCCAACACTGAAGCTTTCTTT
CASNRQGPNTEAFF
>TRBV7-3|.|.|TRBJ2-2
TGTGCCAGCAGCCCGGACAGATACACCGGGGAGCTGTTTTTT
CASSPDRYTGELFF
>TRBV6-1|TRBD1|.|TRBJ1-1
TGTGCCAGCAGTGAAATGGGACAGGGGGAAGCTTTCTTT
CASSEMGQGEAFF
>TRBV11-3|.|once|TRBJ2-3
TGTGCCACCACTTCAACCTCTAGGGGTGGCGCGGCTAACCGCCGAGATACGCAGTATTTT
CATTSTSRGGAANRRDTQYF
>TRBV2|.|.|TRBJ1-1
TGTGCCAGCAGTGAGGTCCGGCAGGGCTTCTCTGAAGCTTTCTTT
CASSEVRQGFSEAFF
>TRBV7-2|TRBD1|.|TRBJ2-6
TGTGCCAGCAGCACAGGGACAGCAGGGGCCAACGTCCTGACTTTC
CASSTGTAGANVLTF
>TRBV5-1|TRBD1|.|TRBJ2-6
TGCGCCAGCAGCCTCGGACAGGGAGGAGCTGGGGCCAACGTCCTGACTTTC
CASSLGQGGAGANVLTF
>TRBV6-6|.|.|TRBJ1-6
TGTGCCAGCAGTACGCAGGCAGTTTCACCCCTCCACTTT
CASSTQAVSPLHF
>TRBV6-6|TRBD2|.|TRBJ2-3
TGTGCCAGCAGCCTAGCGGGGATAGATACGCAGTATTTT
CASSLAGIDTQYF
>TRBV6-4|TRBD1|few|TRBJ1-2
TGTGCCAGCAGTGAGGGACAGGGCTGGGGCTACACCTTC
CASSEGQGWGYTF
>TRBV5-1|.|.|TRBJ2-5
TGCGCCAGCAGCTTGTCCGGCGGGGATACAGAGACCCAGTACTTC
CASSLSGGDTETQYF
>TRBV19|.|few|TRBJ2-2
TGTGCCAGTAGTATCAGGGCTGCTAACACCGGGGAGCTGTTTTTT
CASSIRAANTGELFF
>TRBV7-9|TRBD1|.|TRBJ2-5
TGTGCCAGCAGCGAGGACAGGGGGCGGAGGGAGACCCAGTACTTC
CASSEDRGRRETQYF
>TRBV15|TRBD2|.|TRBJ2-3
TGTGCCACCAGCAGAGCTAGCGGGGGGGCAGATACGCAGTATTTT
CATSRASGGADTQYF
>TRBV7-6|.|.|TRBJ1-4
TGTGCCAGCAGCTTAGGAGACAGGAGTAATGAAAAACTGTTTTTT
CASSLGDRSNEKLFF
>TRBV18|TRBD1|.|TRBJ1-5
TGTGCCAGCTCACCACCGGGACAGCGCGTTAACCAGCCCCAGCATTTT
CASSPPGQRVNQPQHF
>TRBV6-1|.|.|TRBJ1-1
TGTGCCAGCAGCGCCTTTAACGGGTTGCTCACTGAAGCTTTCTTT
CASSAFNGLLTEAFF
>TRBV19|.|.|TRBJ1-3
TGTGCCACGAACCTAGGACAGCTCGGAAACACCATATATTTT
CATNLGQLGNTIYF
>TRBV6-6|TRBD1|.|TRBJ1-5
TGTGCCAGCAGTTACTCGACAGGGGACATTCAGCCCCAGCATTTT
CASSYSTGDIQPQHF